The 20 T cell receptor beta chains reported below all come from one sample, sequenced in a study of cytomegalovirus exposure and HLA in healthy donors. The assay was immunoSEQ multiplex PCR, and TCRdb's table has in-frame clones only and misses some. The profile shows over 200,000 clones, 75% to 90% of them singletons. The source material was PBMCs. These TCRs come from a woman under 30 in good health and CMV-seronegative.

This clone was found a few times. The V gene is TRBV4-1, the J gene TRBJ1-2; weak D call: TRBD1 (6 bases). Germline V gene lookup returns CDR1 MGHRA and CDR2 YSYEKL. The CDR3 extends over 15 amino acids. V shed 5 bases and J shed 6 bases, with 19 bases lying between them. The CDR3: CASSLRGREVNGYTF. In DNA, the CDR3 is TGCGCCAGCAGCTTAAGGGGGAGGGAAGTAAATGGCTACACCTTC.

This clone has only a few counts. The genes are TRBV10-2 and TRBJ2-2; D is ambiguous. The CDR3 is 12 amino acids. The V end was cut by 1 base, the J end by 9 bases, with 6 bases between. Germline CDR1 WSHSY, CDR2 SAAADI. The CDR3 spells CASSELLRELFF. The CDR3 nucleotides are TGCGCCAGCAGTGAGTTACTTCGGGAGCTGTTTTTT.

The chain employs TRBV7-9 and TRBJ2-2; TRBD1 aligns across 7 bases. The CDR3 extends over 15 amino acids. The J segment lost 3 bases and the V segment lost 5 bases, leaving 6 bases of the junction unmatched. Germline CDR1 reads SEHNR; CDR2 reads FQNEAQ (reference sequence). CDR3 nucleotide sequence: TGTGCCAGCAGCACCGGGACAGCCTACACCGGGGAGCTGTTTTTT. Translating gives CASSTGTAYTGELFF.

The V gene is TRBV30, the J gene TRBJ2-1; unclear D gene. V lost 5 bases, J lost 9 bases, and 8 bases lay in between. Germline V CDR1 and CDR2: GTSNPN, SVGIG (reference sequence). This CDR3 contains 10 residues. This chain's CDR3 is CAWGSSEQFF. The CDR3 bases are TGTGCCTGGGGGTCTAGTGAGCAGTTCTTC.

The V and J genes are TRBV11-2 and TRBJ1-6; TRBD1 might be the D (6 bases). V was clipped by 4 bases and J by 6 bases, with 13 bases between them. Germline CDR1 and CDR2: SGHAT and FQNNGV. The CDR3 is made up of 15 amino acids. The CDR3 DNA sequence: TGTGCCAGCAGCTCCCCAACGGGGGCTAATTCACCCCTCCACTTT. It specifies CASSSPTGANSPLHF.

This clone was detected only a few times. The V gene is TRBV5-1, the J gene TRBJ1-1; a possible D gene is TRBD1 (6 bases). Trimming shortened V by 0 bases and J by 3 bases, and 12 bases separated the two germline ends. Germline V CDR1 and CDR2: SGHRS, YFSETQ. This CDR3 is 15 amino acids long. The CDR3 is CASSLAAGDDTEAFF. The CDR3 nucleotides read TGCGCCAGCAGCTTGGCGGCAGGGGATGACACTGAAGCTTTCTTT.

The genes are TRBV28 and TRBJ1-4; possibly TRBD1 for D (6 bases). This CDR3 contains 18 residues. Germline V gives CDR1 MDHEN, CDR2 SYDVKM. V dropped 1 base and J dropped 0 bases, with 15 bases sitting between them. The CDR3 nucleotides read TGTGCCAGCAGTTTATTCATCTACGAGGGGGCAACTAATGAAAAACTGTTTTTT. Protein sequence: CASSLFIYEGATNEKLFF.

The rearrangement links TRBV10-3 to TRBJ2-7, with 9 bases fitting TRBD1. The CDR3 has 13 residues. Germline CDR1 is ENHRY and CDR2 is SYGVKD. After removal of 10 bases from V and 1 base from J, the junction contained 5 bases not matched to a gene. CDR3 sequence reads: CATAGTGSYEQYF. CDR3 DNA: TGTGCCACCGCCGGGACAGGGTCCTACGAGCAGTACTTC.

This clone was seen only once. The chain recombines TRBV19 with TRBJ1-1; D may be TRBD1 (5 bases). Germline V gene data show CDR1 as LNHDA and CDR2 as SQIVND (reference sequence). Trimming pared 7 bases from V and 7 bases from J, leaving 19 bases between. This CDR3 is built from 14 residues. The CDR3, as DNA: TGTGCCAGTACCGAGGCGGGGGTAGGAGGTGAAGCTTTCTTT. This translates into CASTEAGVGGEAFF.

This clone has just one count. The chain couples TRBV6-1 to TRBJ1-2; D is unresolved. The length of the CDR3 is 11 residues. Germline V gene sequence: CDR1 MNHNS, CDR2 SASEGT. The V end lost 2 bases, the J end lost 7 bases, and 5 bases lay between the germline ends. The DNA for the CDR3 is TGTGCCAGCAGTGAATTGGTTGGCTACACCTTC. It specifies CASSELVGYTF.

The chain joins TRBV12-5 to TRBJ2-7; TRBD1 matches 10 bases. This CDR3 is 14 amino acids long. V trimming: 7 bases; J trimming: 2 bases; junction bases outside the gene matches: 5. Germline V gene sequence: CDR1 LGHNT, CDR2 FRNRAP. As DNA, the CDR3 is TGTGCTAGTGCCAGCGGGACAGGGGCCTACGAGCAGTACTTC. It translates to CASASGTGAYEQYF. Full variable domain (missing parts from reference TRBV12-5 and TRBJ2-7): DARVTQTPRHKVTEMGQEVTMRCQPILGHNTVFWYRQTMMQGLELLAYFRNRAPLDDSGMPKDRFSAEMPDATLATLKIQPSEPRDSAVYFCASASGTGAYEQYFGPGTRLTVT.

The chain links TRBV2 to TRBJ2-1; D gene uncertain. Germline assignment: CDR1 SNHLY and CDR2 FYNNEI. The CDR3 has 10 residues. The V end lost 4 bases, the J end lost 7 bases, and 2 bases lay between the germline ends. The CDR3 nucleotides are TGTGCCAGCAGTGCTAATGAGCAGTTCTTC. Protein: CASSANEQFF.

The chain employs TRBV5-1 and TRBJ2-3; 9 positions match TRBD2. V was pared by 4 bases and J by 0 bases, with 6 bases of the junction left unmatched. The CDR3 consists of 16 residues. Germline loops: CDR1 SGHRS, CDR2 YFSETQ. The CDR3 loop is CASSLGLAASTDTQYF. Written as DNA, the CDR3 is TGCGCCAGCAGCCTGGGACTAGCTGCTAGCACAGATACGCAGTATTTT.

This clone came up once. J is TRBJ2-1 and V is TRBV2; D is undetermined. Germline assignment: CDR1 SNHLY and CDR2 FYNNEI. The V end lost 1 base, the J end lost 6 bases, and 7 bases lay between the germline ends. The length of the CDR3 is 13 residues. CDR3 loop: CASSEERVNEQFF. The CDR3 DNA follows: TGTGCCAGCAGTGAAGAAAGGGTCAATGAGCAGTTCTTC.

The J gene is TRBJ2-3, the V gene TRBV2; D possibly uses TRBD1 or TRBD2 (5 bases each). The CDR3 has 15 amino acids. V was clipped by 9 bases and J by 0 bases, with 16 bases between them. Germline V gene lookup returns CDR1 SNHLY and CDR2 FYNNEI. CDR3 in DNA: TGTGCCAGAGAGGGACGGACCACTAGCACAGATACGCAGTATTTT. This encodes CAREGRTTSTDTQYF.

This rearrangement joins TRBV5-1 to TRBJ2-5; 11 bases agree with TRBD2. The junction had 0 bases not matched to a gene; V was cut back by 4 bases and J by 4 bases. Germline V CDR1 and CDR2: SGHRS, YFSETQ. The CDR3 totals 13 residues. The CDR3 bases are TGCGCCAGCAGCGGGACTAGCGGAGAGACCCAGTACTTC. As protein: CASSGTSGETQYF.

This clone was detected a few times. The chain uses TRBV2 and TRBJ1-5; tentative D call: TRBD1 (5 bases). Germline CDR1 SNHLY, CDR2 FYNNEI. V gave up 4 bases and J gave up 7 bases, with 11 bases separating them. The CDR3 is made up of 13 amino acids. The chain's CDR3 is CASSAGEGQPQHF. In DNA form, the CDR3 reads TGTGCCAGCAGTGCGGGGGAAGGACAGCCCCAGCATTTT.

The CDR3 loop is CASSLGSPTGELFF. The CDR3 bases are TGTGCCAGCAGTCTAGGGTCCCCCACCGGGGAGCTGTTTTTT. This sequence joins TRBV11-2 and TRBJ2-2; D is undetermined. The CDR3 runs 14 residues. Germline V gene data show CDR1 as SGHAT and CDR2 as FQNNGV. Between the trimmed V and J ends, which lost 6 bases and 4 bases, there was a span of 12 bases.

The CDR3: CASSDTGDGAEAFF. The CDR3, as DNA: TGTGCCAGCAGTGACACAGGGGACGGGGCTGAAGCTTTCTTT. The V call is TRBV2, the J call TRBJ1-1; TRBD1 aligns across 7 bases. The length of the CDR3 is 14 residues. The germline V gene has CDR1 SNHLY and CDR2 FYNNEI. The V and J ends lost 3 bases and 6 bases, in that order; junction bases with no gene match: 7. The full variable domain, with the rest looked up from reference TRBV2 and TRBJ1-1, is EPEVTQTPSHQVTQMGQEVILRCVPISNHLYFYWYRQILGQKVEFLVSFYNNEISEKSEIFDDQFSVERPDGSNFTLKIRSTKLEDSAMYFCASSDTGDGAEAFFGQGTRLTVV.

V usage is TRBV27 and J usage is TRBJ1-2; tentatively, D is TRBD1 (5 bases). This CDR3 has 14 residues. In germline, CDR1 is MNHEY, CDR2 SMNVEV (reference sequence). Trimming left V 3 bases short and J 3 bases short, with 11 bases between. For the CDR3, the DNA is TGTGCCAGCAGTTTTCAGGGAGGATACTATGGCTACACCTTC. The encoded protein is CASSFQGGYYGYTF.